The T cell receptor (beta chain) described here comes from a study of cytomegalovirus exposure and HLA in healthy donors (dated by TCRdb to between 2016 and 2019). Regarding the research as a whole: According to an earlier analysis of around 600 of the donors, some 180 million T cells yielded roughly 110 million unique TCR beta sequences and 276 Gb of sequence data. A separate validation cohort of 100 to 150 different subjects was used in addition to the roughly 700-subject first cohort. A handful of DR-DQ haplotypes were handled as single units for association and clustering because linkage in the cohort was strong. HLA typing covered class I and class II loci at four-digit resolution. In the later analysis, no new phenotypic data were used to find candidate immune exposures; instead, reliance was placed on TCR beta sequences and their occurrence across donors. Among almost 400 genotyped donors of the cohort, an average of approximately 240,000 unique TCR beta nucleotide sequences were sequenced per donor, roughly 20% of them non-productive. Genome-wide SNP genotypes for about 65% of the roughly 670 donors were used in a later genetic analysis, which treated that subset as a discovery cohort. Among the roughly 400 genotyped donors, 81% belonged to the genetic ancestry cluster associated with self-reported Caucasian donors. A later analysis re-examined previously published TCR beta repertoires from about 700 donors and added high-resolution HLA genotyping to investigate patterns of TCR occurrence. The aim of the study was to test whether cataloging public T cell receptors could identify signatures of past pathogen exposure. The number of donors typed differed by locus, with about 629-640 for A, B, C, DRB1 and DQB1, roughly 520 for DQA1, 600 to 610 for DPA1, and 472 for DPB1. To predict cytomegalovirus infection status, the study brought together high-throughput TCR immunosequencing, statistical association of individual TCRs with disease status, and machine learning. Roughly 300 gigabases of sequencing data and around 88 million unique TCR sequences made up an early release that covered approximately 620 HLA-typed donors. Donor age, sex, ethnicity and CMV serostatus were compiled together with the repertoire data. The study profiled the T cell repertoires of under 700 subjects by immunosequencing and related them to cytomegalovirus serostatus. All discovery cohort repertoires had been generated on a single sequencing platform. An earlier analysis of some 500 of the donors used high-throughput TCR beta sequencing to judge whether each TCR beta V gene segment behaved as functional or pseudogenic.

The cohort comprised fewer than 750 healthy bone marrow donors. Cohort members were all nominally healthy when sampled, although unrecorded immune exposures were likely present. The donor tested CMV seropositive and was one of the 289 seropositive cohort members. A peripheral blood sample was collected from each donor, and TCR beta sequencing was performed on peripheral blood mononuclear cells. The Qiagen DNeasy Blood Extraction Kit was used to extract genomic DNA from the blood cell samples. Library preparation used the immunoSEQ multiplex PCR assay. The multiplex PCR relied on a mix of 60 forward primers for TCR Vbeta segments and 13 reverse primers for TCR Jbeta segments. The CDR3 region of rearranged TCR beta genes was amplified from genomic DNA with a multiplex PCR assay. The amplified TCR beta libraries were sequenced on the Illumina HiSeq System as 87-base-pair reads. Turning to the authors' computational methods: A later analysis counted approximately 74 million unique TCR beta chains across the 550 to 700 repertoires, and roughly 10 million of these chains were shared by at least two donors. To remove PCR and sequencing errors, raw reads were error-corrected and collapsed into unique sequences using a nearest-neighbor algorithm that merged closely related sequences. To assign V, D and J gene segments, CDR3 sequences were aligned to IMGT reference sequences. For a sequence to be retained, a match of at least six nucleotides to both a V gene segment and a J gene segment was required. A rearrangement was called productive if the CDR3 had no stop codons and remained in frame with V and J, and every other rearrangement was called non-productive. Following IMGT convention, CDR3 was defined as the stretch from the second conserved V-encoded cysteine up to the conserved J-encoded phenylalanine. The earlier analysis of fewer than 700 of the donors excluded sequences that lacked an unambiguous match to a single V gene segment. An earlier analysis of almost 600 of the donors classified V segments as functional when productive rearrangements were above 56.7% and as segregating when the standard deviation between donors was above 5%. A statistical classification framework was developed to diagnose cytomegalovirus status using the catalog of TCR beta chain sequences. V and J gene assignment, in a later analysis, came from comparing TCR nucleotide sequences with IMGT/GENE-DB human TR gene sequences. A later analysis assigned CDR3 sequences and most-parsimonious VDJ recombination scenarios with the TCRdist pipeline. In a later analysis, each TCR beta chain was defined by its CDR3 amino acid sequence together with its V-gene family, and reads without a unique V-gene family were excluded. As a way to deal with suspected cross-contamination and a sequencing artifact, a later analysis dropped hundreds of nucleotide sequences that were highly shared and had low generation probability. In a later analysis, a clonal expansion index for each public chain was calculated from normalized within-repertoire ranks of inferred template counts. In a later analysis, generation probabilities were computed using a VDJ recombination model fitted to out-of-frame rearrangements, and the results were checked against IGoR. A later analysis scored TCR-TCR, TCR-HLA and TCR-CMV co-occurrence with hypergeometric tests, applying a repertoire-size bias correction to TCR pairs. In a later analysis, false discovery rates were estimated by permuting HLA or CMV assignments 20 times. In a later analysis, co-occurring TCRs were grouped with DBSCAN, and TCRdist sequence similarity was added when clustering was performed within HLA-allele-positive subsets. Repertoires with fewer than 30,000 or more than 120,000 public chains were left out of co-occurrence clustering, as were a handful of repertoires with anomalous nucleotide sharing. TCRdb limited this immuneACCESS table to in-frame rearrangements with V and J called. A share of clones is missing; checked studies link under half to unresolved V genes, and the rest is unexplained. The V and J calls and the clone size are those of that table, but D and trimming were determined from the DNA. A total of 110,000 or so clones appear in this sample, over 65% of them only once. The ten largest clones add up to over 8% of the sample.

V drops 3 bases and J drops 2 bases, leaving 8 bases in between. As encoded in the germline V gene (reference sequence), CDR1 is MNHEY while CDR2 is SMNVEV. The CDR3 starts with the cysteine, ends with the phenylalanine, and has 13 residues. The sequence is cut down to CDR3 DNA, 39 bases in frame from base 1. The full study reports these points: In a later analysis, the rate of TCR association differed among HLA loci, with DRB1 alleles having the most associated TCRs and HLA-C alleles having the fewest. A later genetic analysis reported fewer N-insertions in productive TCRs among donors in an Asian-associated ancestry cluster than the roughly 690-donor mean. Immune exposure information for the cohort was limited to CMV serostatus. Linkage disequilibrium might explain the correlated functional status among segregating V segments, but an unknown experimental factor could not be excluded. Most CMV-associated TCR beta chains appeared to be HLA-restricted in a later analysis, and the HLA associations seemed to be driven largely by CMV exposure. In a later analysis, HLA-associated TCR beta chains showed more clonal expansion and lower generation probabilities than non-associated chains that were equally common. A further reported finding was that TCR beta sequences accurately predicted the HLA-A and HLA-B alleles for most subjects in the first cohort. The classifier was reported to diagnose cytomegalovirus status with high specificity and sensitivity in both the original and validation cohorts. A cluster of highly shared sequence variants was judged likely to be a technical artifact of the sequencing pipeline. According to the authors, the approach could potentially be generalized to other disease states and immunological phenotypes. Sequencing depth was assumed to be roughly uniform across donors in the presence/absence analyses, though that assumption may not hold. In an earlier analysis of 587 of the donors, most TCR beta V segments appeared in productive rearrangements about 90% or about 30% of the time, broadly matching IMGT annotations. Because the 87-base-pair reads could not distinguish some IMGT-functional V segments, including TRBV6-2 and TRBV6-3, those segments were excluded. Several of the top co-occurrence clusters appeared to be linked to parvovirus B19, influenza, CMV and Epstein-Barr virus, according to a later analysis. A few of the identified cytomegalovirus-associated TCR beta chains were confirmed in vitro to be specific for cytomegalovirus antigens. At a false discovery rate of 0.05, a later analysis linked 16,000 or so TCR beta sequences to specific HLA alleles. When HLA alleles, especially DR and DQ, strongly co-occurred, TCR associations were difficult to assign to individual alleles. Most TCR sequences were observed very rarely across donors, whereas some public TCRs were present in many individuals. This cohort had only TCR beta chains sequenced, and the lack of alpha or paired-chain data limited which features could be detected. The earlier analysis of some 540 of the donors excluded roughly 16 rarely observed V segments, including chromosome 9 orphons, because counts were too low. HLA typing was unavailable for some donors at each locus, so association tests used only the typed subset. The study gave a list of around 170 TCR beta chains associated with cytomegalovirus. A later genetic analysis associated a missense DCLRE1C variant with V-gene and J-gene trimming of TCR beta chains, and an independent cohort replicated the association.

As concerns this clone: Its antigen target is currently unknown. No much larger clone exists at a distance of one base, and base qualities are not known.

The receptor comes from a man aged 40-49 years in good health and CMV-seropositive. The sequencing input was PBMCs. The chain uses TRBV27 and TRBJ2-7, and TRBD1 may be the D gene, going by 5 matching bases. The CDR3 protein is CASSFWGPYEQYF. The DNA reads as follows: TGTGCCAGCAGTTTCTGGGGCCCCTACGAGCAGTACTTC.